This is a list of T cell receptor beta chains from one sample in a study of blood T cell repertoires in COVID-19. Here immunoSEQ multiplex PCR was the method, and the copy in TCRdb shows in-frame clones only, minus some. The table includes 150,000 to 200,000 clones, about 72% detected once. The sequenced sample consisted of PBMCs or T cells enriched from blood (not recorded which). These receptors originate from a woman aged 45-65 years who had recovered from COVID-19. Each CDR3 is given with its conserved first and last residue. Fields, in order: D gene, J gene, clone size, V gene, CDR3 DNA, CDR3 protein. D genes are given only for firm matches. Clone sizes are given selectively: once, few, many, or a class where the clone is expanded.

TRBD1 TRBJ1-3 - TRBV14 TGTGCCAGCAGCCGGGAAGGGGGCTTTGGAAACACCATATATTTT CASSREGGFGNTIYF
- TRBJ2-5 few TRBV7-2 TGTGCCAGCAGCTTGGAACAGGGAGAGACCCAGTACTTC CASSLEQGETQYF
TRBD2 TRBJ2-4 - TRBV18 TGTGCCAGCTCACCGCCTCAGTTGGTAGCGGGAAACATTCAGTACTTC CASSPPQLVAGNIQYF
- TRBJ2-3 - TRBV19 TGTGCCAGTAGTATAGGGGGGCAGACAGATACGCAGTATTTT CASSIGGQTDTQYF
TRBD2 TRBJ2-3 - TRBV5-1 TGCGCCAGCAGCTTGGGGGCTAGCGGGAGCGCAGATACGCAGTATTTT CASSLGASGSADTQYF
TRBD1 TRBJ2-1 - TRBV27 TGTGCCAGCAGCGCTACACAGGGGGCGAGTGAGCAGTTCTTC CASSATQGASEQFF
- TRBJ1-6 - TRBV5-1 TGCGCCAGCAGCCCAACGGGCTCCTATAATTCACCCCTCCACTTT CASSPTGSYNSPLHF
TRBD2 TRBJ2-1 few TRBV7-8 TGTGCCAGCAGCCTCCTCGGGAGGGGGGTAAGCAATGAGCAGTTCTTC CASSLLGRGVSNEQFF
TRBD1 TRBJ2-7 - TRBV6-5 TGTGCCAGCAGCCGACAGGGGGCCTCTAGGGGCGAGCAGTACTTC CASSRQGASRGEQYF
- TRBJ2-6 once TRBV28 TGTGCCAGCAGTTTAGCCGGTGGGGCCAACGTCCTGACTTTC CASSLAGGANVLTF
- TRBJ2-2 few TRBV6-5 TGTGCCAGTACTAGGGGCGGGATCACCGGGGAGCTGTTTTTT CASTRGGITGELFF
TRBD1 TRBJ1-5 few TRBV19 TGTGCCAGTAGTAGACCAGGGGGCAGCAATCAGCCCCAGCATTTT CASSRPGGSNQPQHF
TRBD1 TRBJ1-6 - TRBV2 TGTGCCAGCAGCCTTGACAGGGGAGCAGGATCACCCCTCCACTTT CASSLDRGAGSPLHF
- TRBJ1-3 - TRBV30 TGTGCCTGGAGTCCGGCCCCGGGGTTTACCATATATTTT CAWSPAPGFTIYF
TRBD2 TRBJ2-2 - TRBV10-3 TGTGCCATCAGTAAGACTAGCGGGAGCGGCGGGGAGCTGTTTTTT CAISKTSGSGGELFF
- TRBJ1-1 - TRBV11-2 TGTGCCAGCAGCTTGTTGCGGAACACTGAAGCTTTCTTT CASSLLRNTEAFF
TRBD2 TRBJ2-7 - TRBV27 TGTGCCAGCTGCACTTCACCGGGACTAGCGGGAGGCACCTACGAGCAGTACTTC CASCTSPGLAGGTYEQYF
- TRBJ1-6 - TRBV6-5 TGTGCCAGCAGTTACCTCAGGGGTGCGCGGAATTCACCCCTCCACTTT CASSYLRGARNSPLHF
TRBD1 TRBJ1-3 - TRBV19 TGTGCCAGTAGTCCGAGAAGGGGGCGAAACACCATATATTTT CASSPRRGRNTIYF
- TRBJ1-5 - TRBV2 TGTGCCAGCAGTTTCTCCAGGGGAAATCAGCCCCAGCATTTT CASSFSRGNQPQHF
TRBD2 TRBJ2-5 - TRBV5-1 TGCGCCAGCAGCATGACTAGCGGGATCCTACAAGAGACCCAGTACTTC CASSMTSGILQETQYF
TRBD2 TRBJ2-5 few TRBV3-1/TRBV3-2 TGTGCCAGCAGCCTCGGGACTAGCGGGCATAGCCAAGAGACCCAGTACTTC CASSLGTSGHSQETQYF
TRBD2 TRBJ2-5 - TRBV7-9 TGTGCCAGCAGCTTAAGGTCGGGAGGGGGAGAGACCCAGTACTTC CASSLRSGGGETQYF
TRBD2 TRBJ2-7 - TRBV5-1 TGCGCCAGCAGTGTCGCAGCGGGAGATGAGTACGAGCAGTACTTC CASSVAAGDEYEQYF
TRBD1 TRBJ1-4 - TRBV7-6 TGTGCCAGCAGCTCAGGACAGGGGAGGACTAATGAAAAACTGTTTTTT CASSSGQGRTNEKLFF
TRBD1 TRBJ2-7 - TRBV7-2 TGTGCCAGCAGCCCAATCCGGACAGGGGGCGTTCTAGAGCAGTACTTC CASSPIRTGGVLEQYF
- TRBJ2-3 - TRBV2 TGTGCCAGCAAGGGGGAATCGGATACGCAGTATTTT CASKGESDTQYF
- TRBJ1-1 - TRBV19 TGTGCCAGTAGTGATCAACAGGGCCCCGAAGCTTTCTTT CASSDQQGPEAFF
- TRBJ2-6 - TRBV28 TGTGCCAGCAGTTTTAGACCAGGTCGGACTTCTGGGGCCAACGTCCTGACTTTC CASSFRPGRTSGANVLTF
TRBD1 TRBJ1-2 many TRBV19 TGTGCCAGTAGTAAACAAACAGGGGCCCTCTATGGCTACACCTTC CASSKQTGALYGYTF
TRBD2 TRBJ2-5 - TRBV27 TGTGCCAGCAGCTTTGGGGGGGACCAAGAGACCCAGTACTTC CASSFGGDQETQYF
TRBD1 TRBJ1-1 - TRBV7-6 TGTGCCAGCAGTCCGAGACAGGGGCGAGAGGCTTTCTTT CASSPRQGREAFF
TRBD1 TRBJ1-3 - TRBV7-8 TGTGCCAGCAGCCCCACGGCCCGGACAGGCCCTACCTCTGGAAACACCATATATTTT CASSPTARTGPTSGNTIYF
TRBD1 TRBJ1-4 - TRBV7-6 TGTGCCAGCAGCCCGGGACAGACTAATGAAAAACTGTTTTTT CASSPGQTNEKLFF
- TRBJ1-2 - TRBV7-9 TGTGCCAGCAGTCCTTCCCTACTTGGGGGGGACGACACCTTC CASSPSLLGGDDTF
TRBD2 TRBJ2-7 - TRBV28 TGTGCCAGCAGACTAGCGGGAGGGAGCTCCTACGAGCAGTACTTC CASRLAGGSSYEQYF
- TRBJ1-2 - TRBV6-5 TGTGCCGCTTCCCTAGCCAGTCACTCCTATGGCTACACCTTC CAASLASHSYGYTF
- TRBJ2-3 once TRBV25-1 TGTGCCAGCAGTTCTAGCACAGATACGCAGTATTTT CASSSSTDTQYF
- TRBJ1-6 few TRBV19 TGTGCCACTGGGGCCTCCCTTAATTCACCCCTCCACTTT CATGASLNSPLHF
TRBD1 TRBJ2-5 - TRBV19 TGTGCCAGTAGTCCTACAGGGGAAGAGACCCAGTACTTC CASSPTGEETQYF
- TRBJ2-7 few TRBV7-8 TGTGCCAGCAGCTTAGATCGACTTACCTCGGGGGAGCAGTACTTC CASSLDRLTSGEQYF
- TRBJ2-7 - TRBV27 TGTGCCAGCAGACGTGGAGGGTCTTCGGACGAGCAGTACTTC CASRRGGSSDEQYF
- TRBJ2-3 - TRBV2 TGTGCCAGCACCGTAGGGGGGGAAACAGATACGCAGTATTTT CASTVGGETDTQYF
TRBD2 TRBJ2-7 - TRBV28 TGTGCCAGCAGTCCTGGGACTAGCGGGACGGACGAGCAGTACTTC CASSPGTSGTDEQYF